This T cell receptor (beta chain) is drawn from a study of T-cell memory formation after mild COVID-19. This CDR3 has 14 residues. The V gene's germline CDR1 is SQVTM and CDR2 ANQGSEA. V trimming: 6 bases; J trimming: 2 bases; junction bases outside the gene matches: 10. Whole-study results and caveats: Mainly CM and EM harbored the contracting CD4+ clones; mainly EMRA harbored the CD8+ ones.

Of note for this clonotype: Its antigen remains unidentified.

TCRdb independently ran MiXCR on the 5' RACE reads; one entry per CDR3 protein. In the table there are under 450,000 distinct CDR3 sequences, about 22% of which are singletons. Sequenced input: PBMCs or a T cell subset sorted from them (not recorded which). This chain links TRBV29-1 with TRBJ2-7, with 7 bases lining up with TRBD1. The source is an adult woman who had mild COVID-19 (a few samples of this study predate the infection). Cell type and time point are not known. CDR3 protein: CSVANRGPAYEQYF. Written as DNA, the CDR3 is TGCAGCGTAGCAAACAGGGGCCCTGCCTACGAGCAGTACTTC.